These T cell receptor beta chains were read from a single sample in a study of cytomegalovirus exposure and HLA in healthy donors. Assay used: immunoSEQ multiplex PCR; TCRdb lists only in-frame clones, some missing. The table lists 150,000 to 200,000 clones, 77% of them singletons, with roughly 3.6% in the top ten. Sequenced input: PBMCs. The origin of the receptors is a woman aged 55 to 70 in good health and CMV-seropositive. CDR3s include the opening cysteine and the closing phenylalanine or tryptophan. The D gene is left open where the match is weak. The listing skips clone size in some rows; elsewhere it reads once, few, many or a size class.

CDR3nt: TGTGCCAGCAACCCAGGGGGCGGCCCCACCTACGAGCAGTACTTC; CDR3aa: CASNPGGGPTYEQYF; v_gene: TRBV25-1; d_gene: TRBD1; j_gene: TRBJ2-7; abundance: -
CDR3nt: TGTGCCAGCAGTCCCGACGGGGGACGTACCTACGAGCAGTACTTC; CDR3aa: CASSPDGGRTYEQYF; v_gene: TRBV6-1; d_gene: -; j_gene: TRBJ2-7; abundance: -
CDR3nt: TGTGCCACCAGCAAGGACAGGACTATAGCCAAAAACATTCAGTACTTC; CDR3aa: CATSKDRTIAKNIQYF; v_gene: TRBV15; d_gene: -; j_gene: TRBJ2-4; abundance: -
CDR3nt: TGTGCCAGCTCACCCACAAATAGCAATCAGCCCCAGCATTTT; CDR3aa: CASSPTNSNQPQHF; v_gene: TRBV18; d_gene: -; j_gene: TRBJ1-5; abundance: -
CDR3nt: TGTGCCAGCAGCGTAGCGTCCGCGGGAACCGAGCAGTACTTC; CDR3aa: CASSVASAGTEQYF; v_gene: TRBV9; d_gene: -; j_gene: TRBJ2-7; abundance: once
CDR3nt: TGTGCCTGGAGTTCGACAGCAACTAATGAAAAACTGTTTTTT; CDR3aa: CAWSSTATNEKLFF; v_gene: TRBV30; d_gene: -; j_gene: TRBJ1-4; abundance: -
CDR3nt: TGTGCCAGCAGCCCGACCTCGACTAGCGGGGGCGAGCAGTACTTC; CDR3aa: CASSPTSTSGGEQYF; v_gene: TRBV5-4; d_gene: TRBD2; j_gene: TRBJ2-7; abundance: -
CDR3nt: TGTGCCTGGTCCATGACCTCTGGGGCCAACGGCCTGACTTTC; CDR3aa: CAWSMTSGANGLTF; v_gene: TRBV30; d_gene: -; j_gene: TRBJ2-6; abundance: -
CDR3nt: TGCGCCAGCAGCCATCCCCAGGGGTTAAGCTATGGCTACACCTTC; CDR3aa: CASSHPQGLSYGYTF; v_gene: TRBV4-1; d_gene: -; j_gene: TRBJ1-2; abundance: -
CDR3nt: TGTGCCAGCAGCGTAAGGACAGGGGGCTATGGCTACACCTTC; CDR3aa: CASSVRTGGYGYTF; v_gene: TRBV7-9; d_gene: TRBD1; j_gene: TRBJ1-2; abundance: -
CDR3nt: TGTGCCAGCAGCGCCAGCCGGAGGGGAACCATGAACACTGAAGCTTTCTTT; CDR3aa: CASSASRRGTMNTEAFF; v_gene: TRBV9; d_gene: -; j_gene: TRBJ1-1; abundance: -
CDR3nt: TGTGCCAGCAGTTTGTATGGGGGCGCCTATGGCTACACCTTC; CDR3aa: CASSLYGGAYGYTF; v_gene: TRBV27; d_gene: -; j_gene: TRBJ1-2; abundance: -
CDR3nt: TGTGCCAGTAGTAGACAGGGGGCGGGCGAAAAACTGTTTTTT; CDR3aa: CASSRQGAGEKLFF; v_gene: TRBV19; d_gene: TRBD1; j_gene: TRBJ1-4; abundance: -
CDR3nt: TGTGCCAGCTATTTTCCGGGACAGGGGAATGAAAAACTGTTTTTT; CDR3aa: CASYFPGQGNEKLFF; v_gene: TRBV2; d_gene: TRBD1; j_gene: TRBJ1-4; abundance: once
CDR3nt: TGTGCCTGGAGTGTACAGGGGGCGAGATGGTATGGCTACACCTTC; CDR3aa: CAWSVQGARWYGYTF; v_gene: TRBV30; d_gene: TRBD1; j_gene: TRBJ1-2; abundance: few
CDR3nt: TGCGCCAGCAGCCGGGGACAGCTGAACACTGAAGCTTTCTTT; CDR3aa: CASSRGQLNTEAFF; v_gene: TRBV5-1; d_gene: TRBD1; j_gene: TRBJ1-1; abundance: -
CDR3nt: TGTGCCAGCAGCTCAAACCGGGACACAGAGCATGAAAAACTGTTTTTT; CDR3aa: CASSSNRDTEHEKLFF; v_gene: TRBV28; d_gene: -; j_gene: TRBJ1-4; abundance: -
CDR3nt: TGTGCCAGTAGAAGAGGGGACATGTCCTATAATTCACCCCTCCACTTT; CDR3aa: CASRRGDMSYNSPLHF; v_gene: TRBV19; d_gene: -; j_gene: TRBJ1-6; abundance: -
CDR3nt: TGCACCAGCAGCCCCGCTCTTAGCGACCAAGAGACCCAGTACTTC; CDR3aa: CTSSPALSDQETQYF; v_gene: TRBV1; d_gene: -; j_gene: TRBJ2-5; abundance: -
CDR3nt: TGTGCCAGCAGCTTGGAGGCAGGGGACTATGGCTACACCTTC; CDR3aa: CASSLEAGDYGYTF; v_gene: TRBV5-6; d_gene: -; j_gene: TRBJ1-2; abundance: -
CDR3nt: TGTGCCAGCCACCCTAGCGGGGGTTCTTCTGTCTACGAGCAGTACTTC; CDR3aa: CASHPSGGSSVYEQYF; v_gene: TRBV7-3; d_gene: TRBD2; j_gene: TRBJ2-7; abundance: -
CDR3nt: TGTGCCAGCAGTTTCCGAGCGGGGAGGAATTACAATGAGCAGTTCTTC; CDR3aa: CASSFRAGRNYNEQFF; v_gene: TRBV27; d_gene: TRBD2; j_gene: TRBJ2-1; abundance: -
CDR3nt: TGTGCCAGCAGTGGGGGGGGAAAATCACCCCTCCACTTT; CDR3aa: CASSGGGKSPLHF; v_gene: TRBV28; d_gene: -; j_gene: TRBJ1-6; abundance: few
CDR3nt: TGCGCCAGCAGCTTAAGTTCTGGGGGACAGAGCTCCTACGAGCAGTACTTC; CDR3aa: CASSLSSGGQSSYEQYF; v_gene: TRBV5-1; d_gene: TRBD1; j_gene: TRBJ2-7; abundance: few
CDR3nt: TGTGCCTGGAGTCGCTGGGATGGGGCCAACGGCCTGACTTTC; CDR3aa: CAWSRWDGANGLTF; v_gene: TRBV30; d_gene: -; j_gene: TRBJ2-6; abundance: -
CDR3nt: TGTGCCAGCAGTAGAGGACAGATGAAAGAGACCCAGTACTTC; CDR3aa: CASSRGQMKETQYF; v_gene: TRBV28; d_gene: -; j_gene: TRBJ2-5; abundance: -
CDR3nt: TGTGCCAGCTCACCTCGGGACAGCCGGGGCACCATATATTTT; CDR3aa: CASSPRDSRGTIYF; v_gene: TRBV18; d_gene: TRBD1; j_gene: TRBJ1-3; abundance: -
CDR3nt: TGTGCCAGCAGGCCTCCTCTAGCGGGAGGAGAGACCCAGTACTTC; CDR3aa: CASRPPLAGGETQYF; v_gene: TRBV7-3; d_gene: TRBD2; j_gene: TRBJ2-5; abundance: -
CDR3nt: TGTGCCAGCAGTTTAGACCAATCTAGGGGCTACACCTTC; CDR3aa: CASSLDQSRGYTF; v_gene: TRBV28; d_gene: -; j_gene: TRBJ1-2; abundance: -